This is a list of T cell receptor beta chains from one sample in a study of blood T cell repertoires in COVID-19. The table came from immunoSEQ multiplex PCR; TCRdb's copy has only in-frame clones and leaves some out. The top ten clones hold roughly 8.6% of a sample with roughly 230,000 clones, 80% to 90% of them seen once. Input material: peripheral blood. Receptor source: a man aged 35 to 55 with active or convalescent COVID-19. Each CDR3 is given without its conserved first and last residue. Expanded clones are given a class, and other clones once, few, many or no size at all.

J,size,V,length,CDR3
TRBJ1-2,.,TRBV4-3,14,ASSQESGTAGYGYT
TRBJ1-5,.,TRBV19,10,ASRRGDQPQH
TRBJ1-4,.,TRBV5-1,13,ASSTGQGLSEKLF
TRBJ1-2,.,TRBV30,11,AWNYRGIGGYT
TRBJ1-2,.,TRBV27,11,ATAKDRGFGYT
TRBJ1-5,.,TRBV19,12,ASSIGRGHQPQH
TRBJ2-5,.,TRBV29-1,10,SVARDSQAQY
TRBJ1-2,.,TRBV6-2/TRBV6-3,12,ASSRPGANYGYT
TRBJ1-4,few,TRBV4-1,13,ASSHSGTEIEKLF
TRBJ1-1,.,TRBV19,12,ASSTPGMTLEAF
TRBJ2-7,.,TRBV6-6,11,ASRGPGSYEQY
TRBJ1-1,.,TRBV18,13,ASSPLQQVNTEAF
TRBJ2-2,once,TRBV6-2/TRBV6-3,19,ASSYASQDRGYIRGTGELF
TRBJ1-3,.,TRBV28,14,ASSFGTFRSGNTIY
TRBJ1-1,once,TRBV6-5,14,ASSYGGGRMNTEAF
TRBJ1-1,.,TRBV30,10,ASAPQGARAF
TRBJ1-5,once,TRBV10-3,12,AISDRGGNQPQH
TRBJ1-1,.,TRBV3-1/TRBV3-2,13,ASSQGARPGLEAF
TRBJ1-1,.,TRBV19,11,ASSPTGVGEAF
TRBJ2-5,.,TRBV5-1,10,ASSSGQETQY
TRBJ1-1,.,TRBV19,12,ASSIDSSDTEAF
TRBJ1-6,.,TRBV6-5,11,ASLDRDNSPLH
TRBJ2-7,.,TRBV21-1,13,ASSKFERDKDEQY
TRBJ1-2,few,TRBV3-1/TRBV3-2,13,ASSQGGEANYGYT
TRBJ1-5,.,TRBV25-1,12,ASSQTGEEQPQH
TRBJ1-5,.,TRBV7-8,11,ASSVRQNQPQH
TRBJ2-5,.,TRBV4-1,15,ASSQDTGTGDRETQY
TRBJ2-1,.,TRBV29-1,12,SVVGTRDRNEQF
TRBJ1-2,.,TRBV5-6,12,ASSLDSRGYGYT
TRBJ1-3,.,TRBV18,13,ASSPASLSGNTIY
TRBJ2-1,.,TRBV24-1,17,ATSDQPRWVAGTYNEQF
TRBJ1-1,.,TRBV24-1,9,ATSDFRGTF
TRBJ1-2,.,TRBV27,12,ASSLSGRASGYT
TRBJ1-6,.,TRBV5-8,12,ASSLDGNNSPLH
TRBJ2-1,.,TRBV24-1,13,ATSDETSGYNEQF
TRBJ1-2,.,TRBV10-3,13,AISQGTGFDYGYT
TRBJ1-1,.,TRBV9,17,ASSAPPWGQGPVRGEAF
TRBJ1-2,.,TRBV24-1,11,ATSDLTGGGYT
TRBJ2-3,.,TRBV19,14,ASSITGLVSTDTQY
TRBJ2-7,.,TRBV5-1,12,ASSSTTGGYEQY
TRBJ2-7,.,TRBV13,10,ASSLKQYEQY
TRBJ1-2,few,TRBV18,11,ASSPPGSYGYT
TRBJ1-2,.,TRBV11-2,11,ASSLVQGYGYT
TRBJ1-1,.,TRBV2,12,ASDRQGLNTEAF
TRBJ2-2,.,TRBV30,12,AWTSGGNTGELF
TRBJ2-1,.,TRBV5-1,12,ASSLARGRNEQF
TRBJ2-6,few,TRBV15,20,ATSALVGGSKGTNSGANVLT
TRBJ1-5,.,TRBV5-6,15,ASSVRSRGPRYMPQH
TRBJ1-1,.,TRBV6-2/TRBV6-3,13,ASSLTAGHNTEAF
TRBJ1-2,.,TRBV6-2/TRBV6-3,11,ASSYGTGLGYT
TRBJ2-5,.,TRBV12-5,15,ASGPSGGPRTPGTQY
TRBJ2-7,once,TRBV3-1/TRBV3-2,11,ASSPDRGYEQY
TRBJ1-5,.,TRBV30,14,AWSVGRAGGNQPQH
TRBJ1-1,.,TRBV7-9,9,ASSPEGGAF